The 28 T cell receptor beta chains presented below share a single source sample, sequenced in a study of vaccination and CD4 T cells after COVID-19 (dated by TCRdb to 2021 to 2024). The treatment or condition label for this specimen denotes: approximately nine-day PBMC culture with coronavirus spike peptide pools or control peptides (ViraFEST assay). These receptors lack a known antigen. Library preparation was by PCR. TCRdb records Illumina iSeq 100 as the sequencer. TCR sequencing of DNA from cultured CD4+ T cells used the Oncomine TCR Beta short-read assay at the Johns Hopkins FTIC core. Using fastp at Q25 and MiXCR, TCRdb reprocessed the public reads and kept productive beta chains. CDR3 protein sequences are deduplicated, and each keeps its most common genes and DNA. Within this sample are around 5,300 distinct CDR3 sequences, with over 25% of them counted one time only. The ten largest make up 24% of the sample.

The input for sequencing was CD4+ T cells from blood, cultured in vitro, taken after SARS-CoV-2 vaccination. The source is a human donor who had recovered from COVID-19.

V and J are TRBV5-1 and TRBJ2-7; possible D gene TRBD1, 5 bases. Germline CDR1 and CDR2: SGHRS and YFSETQ. Trimming removed 0 bases from V and 5 bases from J, with 12 bases in between. The CDR3 is made up of 14 amino acids. The CDR3: CASSLVGSGNEQYF. The CDR3, as DNA: TGCGCCAGCAGCTTGGTAGGGTCAGGGAACGAGCAGTACTTC.

This clonotype was seen a few times. The chain links TRBV20-1 to TRBJ2-7; D assignment may be TRBD1 or TRBD2 (6 bases each). The CDR3 sequence is 17 residues long. Germline values: CDR1 DFQATT, CDR2 SNEGSKA (reference sequence). With 3 bases removed from V and 2 bases from J, the gap between germline ends came to 23 bases. The CDR3 DNA sequence: TGCAGTGCTAGTGGAAGTCTATCGGGGGCAAATCCCTACGAGCAGTACTTC. Protein: CSASGSLSGANPYEQYF.

The V call is TRBV19, the J call TRBJ1-5, with D unresolved. CDR3 length: 15 residues. Trimming took 7 bases from V and 5 from J, leaving 18 bases between them. Looked up from germline, CDR1 is LNHDA and CDR2 is SQIVND (reference sequence). CDR3 in amino acids: CASTQDGGNYQPQHF. The CDR3 nucleotides read TGTGCCAGTACCCAGGACGGAGGGAATTATCAGCCCCAGCATTTT.

This clonotype was seen a handful of times. CDR3 DNA sequence: TGCAGTGCTAGTATGAGTTCCAGGGGCACTGAAGCTTTCTTT. Translation: CSASMSSRGTEAFF. V gene TRBV20-1 combines with J gene TRBJ1-1; D possibly corresponds to TRBD1 (6 bases). V was cut by 3 bases and J by 4 bases, with 15 bases left in between. This CDR3 contains 14 residues. Germline CDR1 DFQATT, CDR2 SNEGSKA (reference sequence).

The table lists this clonotype with a few counts. This chain connects TRBV20-1 to TRBJ2-3; 8 bases agree with TRBD2. The CDR3 has 16 residues. The V gene's germline CDR1 is DFQATT and CDR2 SNEGSKA (reference sequence). Unmatched junction bases numbered 14, after V lost 4 bases and J lost 5 bases. CDR3 sequence (DNA): TGCAGTGCTACCCGACAGACTAGCGAGGGTAAAGATACGCAGTATTTT. Protein sequence: CSATRQTSEGKDTQYF.

This clonotype was seen a few times. V and J are TRBV28 and TRBJ1-2, with 9 nucleotides matching TRBD1. Germline loops: CDR1 MDHEN, CDR2 SYDVKM. Unmatched junction bases numbered 11, after V lost 7 bases and J lost 8 bases. This CDR3 is 14 amino acids long. The CDR3 loop is CASMNRGRLSGYTF. In DNA, the CDR3 is TGTGCCAGCATGAACAGGGGGCGCCTTAGCGGCTACACCTTC.

This clonotype was picked up a small number of times. The gene calls are TRBV29-1 and TRBJ1-6; no clear D. With 6 bases removed from V and 0 bases from J, the gap between germline ends came to 9 bases. This CDR3 is 14 amino acids long. CDR1 is SQVTM and CDR2 is ANQGSEA in the germline V gene. The CDR3 DNA sequence: TGCAGCGTCAAGGAGAGCTCCTATAATTCACCCCTCCACTTT. Amino acid sequence: CSVKESSYNSPLHF.

This clonotype occurred a few times. V and J are TRBV7-9 and TRBJ2-3; no reliable D call. The V end lost 7 bases, the J end lost 2 bases, and 13 bases lay between the germline ends. Per germline, CDR1 SEHNR and CDR2 FQNEAQ (reference sequence). The CDR3 spans 14 residues. This CDR3 is CASNTPSDTDTQYF. The DNA of the CDR3 is TGTGCCAGCAACACTCCCTCCGACACAGATACGCAGTATTTT.

Only a few counts were recorded for this clonotype. V is TRBV4-2 and J is TRBJ2-7, with 13 bases that match TRBD2. The germline V gene has CDR1 LGHNA and CDR2 YNFKEQ. The CDR3 covers 17 residues. Trimming cost V 4 bases and J 1 base; bases outside gene matches: 7. The CDR3 reads CASSRLTSGGPSYEQYF. The CDR3 bases are TGTGCCAGCAGCCGACTGACTAGCGGGGGGCCTTCCTACGAGCAGTACTTC.

Judged by abundance, this clonotype is medium-sized. The chain carries TRBV20-1 and TRBJ1-5; D gene ambiguous. This CDR3 is built from 14 residues. Germline assignment: CDR1 DFQATT and CDR2 SNEGSKA (reference sequence). V was clipped by 0 bases and J by 0 bases, with 6 bases between them. The CDR3 sequence: CSARDQNSNQPQHF. Written as DNA, the CDR3 is TGCAGTGCTAGAGATCAGAATAGCAATCAGCCCCAGCATTTT.

This clonotype showed up just a few times. The chain has TRBV28 and TRBJ1-1; 11 bases are shared with TRBD1. Germline V CDR1 and CDR2: MDHEN, SYDVKM. V shed 3 bases, J shed 4 bases, and the junction held 4 bases outside the gene matches. The CDR3 has 15 amino acids. DNA of the CDR3: TGTGCCAGCAGTTTTCGGACAGGGGGCTTCACTGAAGCTTTCTTT. The encoded protein is CASSFRTGGFTEAFF.

This clonotype was observed a few times. The gene calls are TRBV11-3 and TRBJ2-5; tentative D call: TRBD2 (6 bases). CDR1 and CDR2 (germline): SGHNT, YENEEA. Trimming removed 7 bases at V and 5 bases at J, with 17 bases between. This CDR3 comprises 14 residues. The CDR3 DNA sequence: TGTGCCAGCACCATTTATGGGGCGGGGGAGACCCAGTACTTC. Residues: CASTIYGAGETQYF.

In this sample, this clonotype turned up a few times. The gene calls are TRBV25-1 and TRBJ2-7; 7 bases agree with TRBD1. The germline V gene encodes CDR1 MGHDK and CDR2 SYGVNS. The CDR3 covers 17 residues. The V gene end was trimmed by 2 bases and the J gene end by 1 base; junction bases not matched to a gene: 11. CDR3 loop: CASSETYPTGRSYEQYF. DNA of the CDR3: TGTGCCAGCAGTGAAACCTATCCGACAGGGAGATCCTACGAGCAGTACTTC.

This clonotype was found a few times. V usage is TRBV18 and J usage is TRBJ2-5, with D tentatively TRBD2 (6 bases). Trimming pared 8 bases from V and 1 base from J, leaving 14 bases between. The CDR3 loop spans 14 amino acids. CDR1 is KGHSH, CDR2 LQKENI, per germline. The chain's CDR3 is CASSRRDGQETQYF. The CDR3 nucleotides read TGTGCCAGCAGCCGGCGGGACGGCCAAGAGACCCAGTACTTC.

This clonotype was found a few times. This chain links TRBV5-1 with TRBJ2-5; 7 positions agree with TRBD1. The V and J ends lost 4 bases and 2 bases, in that order; junction bases with no gene match: 2. The length of the CDR3 is 13 residues. The germline CDR1 and CDR2 sequences are SGHRS and YFSETQ. This CDR3 is CASSGTAQETQYF. In nucleotides, the CDR3 is TGCGCCAGCAGCGGGACAGCACAAGAGACCCAGTACTTC.

This clonotype has more than one count but fewer than ten. The chain combines TRBV19 with TRBJ1-2; D perhaps matches TRBD1 (6 bases). Trimming cost V 5 bases and J 1 base, with 11 bases left between them. In germline, CDR1 is LNHDA, CDR2 SQIVND (reference sequence). The CDR3 length is 14 residues. The CDR3 region is CASSSGQFNYGYTF. In DNA form, the CDR3 reads TGTGCCAGTAGTTCTGGACAGTTTAACTATGGCTACACCTTC. The whole variable domain, remainder taken from reference TRBV19 and TRBJ1-2, is DGGITQSPKYLFRKEGQNVTLSCEQNLNHDAMYWYRQDPGQGLRLIYYSQIVNDFQKGDIAEGYSVSREKKESFPLTVTSAQKNPTAFYLCASSSGQFNYGYTFGSGTRLTVV.

The J gene is TRBJ2-7, the V gene TRBV6-1; D may match TRBD1 or TRBD2 (5 bases each). Trimming stripped 4 bases from V and 1 base from J, with 17 bases between. CDR3 size: 16 residues. Germline loops: CDR1 MNHNS, CDR2 SASEGT. The CDR3 sequence: CASSGVLGVLSYEQYF. The CDR3 region has the DNA TGTGCCAGCAGTGGGGTGTTGGGGGTCTTATCCTACGAGCAGTACTTC.

This clonotype was seen just once. The J gene is TRBJ1-2, the V gene TRBV25-1, with a possible D match to TRBD1 (6 bases). V lost 6 bases and J 2 bases, leaving 13 bases between the germline ends. Germline CDR1 is MGHDK and CDR2 is SYGVNS. This CDR3 spans 14 amino acids. CDR3 DNA sequence: TGTGCCAGCAGGGGTGACAGGAAAAACTATGGCTACACCTTC. This encodes CASRGDRKNYGYTF.

This clonotype was observed a few times. This rearrangement joins TRBV27 to TRBJ2-7; TRBD2 is a possible D gene (7 bases). From germline, CDR1 is MNHEY and CDR2 SMNVEV (reference sequence). The CDR3 is 14 residues long. Deletions cut 2 bases from V and 2 bases from J, with 10 bases between. CDR3 sequence reads: CASSLEGGAYEQYF. The CDR3 DNA sequence: TGTGCCAGCAGTTTAGAGGGGGGGGCCTACGAGCAGTACTTC.

This sequence joins TRBV19 and TRBJ1-1, with a possible D match to TRBD1 (5 bases). Trimming pared 1 base from V and 1 base from J, leaving 10 bases between. The germline V gene has CDR1 LNHDA and CDR2 SQIVND (reference sequence). This CDR3 is built from 15 residues. As DNA, the CDR3 is TGTGCCAGTAGTATAGGTGGGGCTAAGAACACTGAAGCTTTCTTT. This sequence encodes CASSIGGAKNTEAFF. The complete variable domain, with remaining parts taken from reference TRBV19 and TRBJ1-1, reads DGGITQSPKYLFRKEGQNVTLSCEQNLNHDAMYWYRQDPGQGLRLIYYSQIVNDFQKGDIAEGYSVSREKKESFPLTVTSAQKNPTAFYLCASSIGGAKNTEAFFGQGTRLTVV.

The chain uses TRBV28 and TRBJ1-1; 8 bases are a match to TRBD1. Unmatched junction bases numbered 8, after V lost 4 bases and J lost 1 base. Germline V gene sequence: CDR1 MDHEN, CDR2 SYDVKM. The CDR3 runs to 16 residues. The CDR3, as DNA: TGTGCCAGCAGTTCGATGCGGGACAGGTGGAACACTGAAGCTTTCTTT. Translating gives CASSSMRDRWNTEAFF.

The chain has TRBV6-1 and TRBJ2-6; 7 nucleotides align to TRBD1. In germline, CDR1 is MNHNS, CDR2 SASEGT. CDR3 size: 17 residues. Germline trimming cut 6 bases from V and 4 bases from J; bases unmatched to any gene: 12. CDR3 sequence reads: CASSQIRQGSGANVLTF. The CDR3 nucleotides read TGTGCCAGCAGCCAGATTAGACAGGGTTCCGGGGCCAACGTCCTGACTTTC.

This chain connects TRBV12-3 or TRBV12-4 to TRBJ2-1; tentatively, D is TRBD2 (7 bases). The DNA end favors TRBJ2-7, so the J call may be wrong. CDR3 size: 17 residues. As DNA, the CDR3 is TGTGCCAGCAGTTTGGGGGCAGCGGGGAGGTCGCCCTACGAGCAGTACTTC. It is translated as CASSLGAAGRSPYEQYF.

In its sample, this clonotype was seen a few times. The chain links TRBV21-1 to TRBJ2-1; TRBD2 is taken as the D call from the table, unchecked against the DNA. TRBV21-1 corresponds to a pseudogene. CDR3 length: 14 amino acids. In DNA form, the CDR3 reads TGTGCCAGCAGCAAAGGTGGAGGAATCAATGAGCAGTTCTTC. Translating it yields CASSKGGGINEQFF.

This clonotype ranks as medium-sized. J is TRBJ1-6 and V is TRBV20-1; TRBD1 is a possible D gene (6 bases). Germline V gives CDR1 DFQATT, CDR2 SNEGSKA (reference sequence). CDR3 size: 15 residues. V lost 0 bases, J lost 7 bases, and 13 bases lay in between. CDR3 amino acids: CSARDGGRENSPLHF. DNA of the CDR3: TGCAGTGCTAGAGATGGGGGCAGGGAAAATTCACCCCTCCACTTT.

This chain connects TRBV28 to TRBJ2-4; D is ambiguous. Trimming stripped 5 bases from V and 10 bases from J, with 6 bases between. Germline V gives CDR1 MDHEN, CDR2 SYDVKM. The CDR3 extends over 10 amino acids. The CDR3 DNA reads as TGTGCCAGCAGTGGAGTAATTCAGTACTTC. Protein sequence: CASSGVIQYF.

The genes are TRBV6-1 and TRBJ2-3; 7 positions match TRBD2. V lost 6 bases to trimming and J lost 1 base; unmatched junction nucleotides: 4. This CDR3 is built from 14 residues. The germline V gene has CDR1 MNHNS and CDR2 SASEGT. The CDR3 sequence: CASRVAGRTDTQYF. In DNA form, the CDR3 reads TGTGCCAGCAGGGTAGCGGGCCGCACAGATACGCAGTATTTT.

The genes are TRBV20-1 and TRBJ1-1, with D tentatively TRBD1 (5 bases). Trimming cost V 2 bases and J 3 bases, with 16 bases left between them. The germline CDR1 and CDR2 sequences are DFQATT and SNEGSKA (reference sequence). This CDR3 region has 15 residues. The CDR3 protein is CSARPLGQGHTEAFF. The CDR3 DNA reads TGCAGTGCTAGACCCCTGGGGCAGGGACACACTGAAGCTTTCTTT.